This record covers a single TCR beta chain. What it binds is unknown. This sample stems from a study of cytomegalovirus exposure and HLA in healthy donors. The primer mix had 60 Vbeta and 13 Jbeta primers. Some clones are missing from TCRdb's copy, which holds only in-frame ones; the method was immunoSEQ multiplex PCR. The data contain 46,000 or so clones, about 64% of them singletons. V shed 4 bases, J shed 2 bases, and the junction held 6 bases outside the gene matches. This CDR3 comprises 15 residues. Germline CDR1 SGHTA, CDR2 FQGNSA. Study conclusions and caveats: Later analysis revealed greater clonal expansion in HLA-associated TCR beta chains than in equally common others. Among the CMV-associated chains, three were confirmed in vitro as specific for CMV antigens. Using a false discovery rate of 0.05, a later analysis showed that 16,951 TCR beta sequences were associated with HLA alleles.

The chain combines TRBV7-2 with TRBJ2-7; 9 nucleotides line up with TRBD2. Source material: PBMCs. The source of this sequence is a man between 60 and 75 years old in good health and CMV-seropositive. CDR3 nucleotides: TGTGCCAGCAGCTCGTGGACTAGCGCGACCTACGAGCAGTACTTC. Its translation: CASSSWTSATYEQYF.